Below, 14 T cell receptor beta chains from the same sample are listed, as sequenced in a study of Graves' ophthalmopathy and Graves' hyperthyroidism. RNA transcripts provided the template for amplifying TCR beta CDR3 regions. An initial RT-PCR round employing HTBI primers preceded a second-round multiplex PCR. TCRdb independently ran MiXCR on the multiplex PCR reads; one entry per CDR3 protein. The sample has roughly 1.1 million distinct CDR3 sequences, about 40% seen once. The sequencing input was peripheral blood or thyroid tissue (not recorded which). Receptors originate from an adult man with Graves' hyperthyroidism.

This clonotype was counted many times. The rearrangement joins TRBV27 to TRBJ2-5, with D hard to call. In germline, CDR1 is MNHEY, CDR2 SMNVEV (reference sequence). V dropped 8 bases and J dropped 7 bases, with 14 bases sitting between them. This CDR3 is 12 amino acids long. CDR3 sequence (DNA): TGTGCCAGCGGCCGAGAGTTGGGGACCCAGTACTTC. It codes for CASGRELGTQYF.

The V and J genes are TRBV15 and TRBJ1-3; no reliable D call. Trimming took 0 bases from V and 3 from J, leaving 9 bases between them. CDR1 LNHNV and CDR2 YYDKDF come from the germline V gene (reference sequence). The CDR3 loop spans 15 amino acids. The CDR3 spells CATSRDPQSGNTIYF. The CDR3 DNA reads as TGTGCCACCAGCAGAGATCCCCAGAGTGGAAACACCATATATTTT.

This clonotype was seen a handful of times. This chain uses TRBV5-1 with TRBJ2-2; perhaps TRBD2 as D (5 bases). V was cut by 0 bases and J by 4 bases, with 10 bases left in between. Germline-derived CDR1 and CDR2 are SGHRS and YFSETQ. This CDR3 spans 15 amino acids. In DNA form, the CDR3 reads TGCGCCAGCAGCTTGGCACTAGAAGGCACCGGGGAGCTGTTTTTT. The encoded protein is CASSLALEGTGELFF. Supplemented by reference TRBV5-1 and TRBJ2-2, the full variable domain reads KAGVTQTPRYLIKTRGQQVTLSCSPISGHRSVSWYQQTPGQGLQFLFEYFSETQRNKGNFPGRFSGRQFSNSRSEMNVSTLELGDSALYLCASSLALEGTGELFFGEGSRLTVL.

As concerns this clonotype: A read error may account for a junction end that differs from germline. This chain connects TRBV19 to TRBJ2-6; 7 nucleotides match TRBD1. Germline V gene lookup returns CDR1 LNHDA and CDR2 SQIVND (reference sequence). The CDR3 runs 14 residues. In DNA, the CDR3 is TGTGCCAGTAGTCCCGGACAGGTGGCCTACGTCCTGACTTTC. Its protein product is CASSPGQVAYVLTF.

This clonotype was seen many times. CDR3 coding DNA: TGTGCCAGCACCGACAGAGACTACGAGCAGTACTTC. This translates into CASTDRDYEQYF. This rearrangement joins TRBV6-2 or TRBV6-3 to TRBJ2-7; D may be TRBD1 (5 bases). This CDR3 spans 12 amino acids. Germline V lookup: CDR1 MNHEY, CDR2 SVGEGT. Trimming shortened V by 7 bases and J by 3 bases, and 10 bases separated the two germline ends.

This clonotype occurred once. A junction boundary mismatches the germline segment, possibly from a read error. The chain is built from TRBV7-2 and TRBJ2-2; no definite D call. This CDR3 spans 15 amino acids. Germline CDR1 and CDR2: SGHTA and FQGNSA. In nucleotides, the CDR3 is TGCGCCAGCAGCCAAACTCCTATGAACACCGGGGAGCTGTTTTTT. As protein: CASSQTPMNTGELFF.

Of note for this clonotype: A much larger clone differs from this one at a single base, so this may be a read error. This chain connects TRBV7-2 to TRBJ1-3; D unresolved. CDR3 length: 16 amino acids. V lost 7 bases, J lost 0 bases, and 16 bases lay in between. CDR1 SGHTA and CDR2 FQGNSA come from the germline V gene. This CDR3 is CASNLAGISSGNTIYF. The CDR3 DNA is TGTGCCAGCAACTTGGCGGGGATTAGCTCTGGAAACACCATATATTTT.

The V call is TRBV5-1, the J call TRBJ2-7; D unresolved. The CDR3 covers 13 residues. V was cut by 3 bases and J by 9 bases, with 16 bases left in between. CDR1 and CDR2 (germline): SGHRS, YFSETQ. The CDR3 sequence: CASSSTSTDGQYF. As DNA, the CDR3 is TGCGCCAGCAGCTCGACCTCCACTGATGGGCAGTACTTC.

This clonotype was counted only a few times. V usage is TRBV2 and J usage is TRBJ1-1; tentative D call: TRBD1 (6 bases). CDR1 is SNHLY, CDR2 FYNNEI, per germline. The CDR3 loop spans 13 amino acids. V was cut by 5 bases and J by 4 bases, with 11 bases left in between. CDR3 protein: CASSNQGSTEAFF. CDR3 sequence (DNA): TGTGCCAGCAGTAATCAGGGGAGCACTGAAGCTTTCTTT. Combining the CDR3 with reference TRBV2 and TRBJ1-1 gives the whole variable domain EPEVTQTPSHQVTQMGQEVILRCVPISNHLYFYWYRQILGQKVEFLVSFYNNEISEKSEIFDDQFSVERPDGSNFTLKIRSTKLEDSAMYFCASSNQGSTEAFFGQGTRLTVV.

The V gene is TRBV20-1, the J gene TRBJ2-7, with TRBD1 matching 12 bases. The germline gives CDR1 DFQATT, CDR2 SNEGSKA (reference sequence). The CDR3 totals 15 residues. V lost 3 bases to trimming and J lost 6 bases; unmatched junction nucleotides: 9. CDR3 in DNA: TGCAGTGCTAGTCGCGGCCCGGGACAGGGGGCCGAGCAGTACTTC. Protein sequence: CSASRGPGQGAEQYF.

A few counts support this clonotype. The chain links TRBV12-3 or TRBV12-4 to TRBJ1-1; D unresolved. V lost 3 bases and J lost 1, with 12 bases in between. CDR3 length: 15 residues. CDR3: CASSLIDMKNTEAFF. The DNA of the CDR3 is TGTGCCAGCAGTTTGATCGACATGAAGAACACTGAAGCTTTCTTT.

The V call is TRBV27, the J call TRBJ1-5; D remains ambiguous. Germline loops: CDR1 MNHEY, CDR2 SMNVEV (reference sequence). Trimming left V 6 bases short and J 5 bases short, with 11 bases between. The CDR3 has 13 residues. The CDR3 region is CASRRYVDQPQHF. The CDR3, as DNA: TGTGCCAGCAGACGATATGTCGATCAGCCCCAGCATTTT.

The rearrangement links TRBV10-3 to TRBJ2-5, with a possible D match to TRBD1 (6 bases). Per the germline V gene, CDR1 is ENHRY and CDR2 is SYGVKD. V lost 10 bases and J lost 1, with 10 bases in between. The length of the CDR3 is 12 residues. In nucleotides, the CDR3 is TGTGCCAGAGCGACAGGCCAAGAGACCCAGTACTTC. It is translated as CARATGQETQYF.

J is TRBJ2-7 and V is TRBV10-2; TRBD2 matches 14 bases. V was pared by 4 bases and J by 3 bases, with 5 bases of the junction left unmatched. CDR1 and CDR2 (germline): WSHSY, SAAADI. This CDR3 contains 16 residues. The CDR3: CASSAPGLAGGYEQYF. The CDR3 nucleotides read TGCGCCAGCAGTGCACCAGGACTAGCGGGAGGCTACGAGCAGTACTTC.